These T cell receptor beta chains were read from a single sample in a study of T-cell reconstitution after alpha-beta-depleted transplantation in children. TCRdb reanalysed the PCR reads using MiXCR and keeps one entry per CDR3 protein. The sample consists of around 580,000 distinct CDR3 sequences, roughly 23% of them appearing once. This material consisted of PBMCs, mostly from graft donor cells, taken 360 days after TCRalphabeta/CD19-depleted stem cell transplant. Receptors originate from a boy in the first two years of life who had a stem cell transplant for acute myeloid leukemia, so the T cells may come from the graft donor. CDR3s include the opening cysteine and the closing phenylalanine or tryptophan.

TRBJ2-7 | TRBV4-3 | CASSQDVRGRWEQYF
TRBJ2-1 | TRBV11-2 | CASRSLTGGLRNEQFF
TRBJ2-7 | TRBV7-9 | CASSFPLGQGGYEQYF
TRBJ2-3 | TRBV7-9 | CASSLTGGQGTQYF
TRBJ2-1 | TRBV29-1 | CSVGTGGVYNEQFF
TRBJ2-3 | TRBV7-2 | CASSLGAGLRDTQYF
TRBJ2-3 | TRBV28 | CASSPVPPEPRGLTDTQYF
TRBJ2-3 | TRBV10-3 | CAISEIVSVDTQYF
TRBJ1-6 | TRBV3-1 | CASSQDGRGVSPLHF
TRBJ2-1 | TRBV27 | CASSSPGQGNNEQFF
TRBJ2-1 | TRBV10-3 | CAISADAGVANEQFF
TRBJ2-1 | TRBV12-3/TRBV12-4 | CASSLELPKQFF
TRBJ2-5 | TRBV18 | CASSPYLELKGLHQETQYF
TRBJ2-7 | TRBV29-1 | CSVASGGRYEQYF
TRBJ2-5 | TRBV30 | CAWSKTGSGETQYF
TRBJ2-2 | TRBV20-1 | CSARTGRPRELFF
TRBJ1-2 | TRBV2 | CASTRGGSYGYTF
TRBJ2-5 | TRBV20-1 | CSAVGRNQETQYF
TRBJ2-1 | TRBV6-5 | CASSYAGTSGYNEQFF
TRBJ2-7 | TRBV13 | CASSWRRGSSYEQYF
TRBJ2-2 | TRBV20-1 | CCARDPSGPATGELFF
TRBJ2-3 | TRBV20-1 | CSARKAGGDTQYF
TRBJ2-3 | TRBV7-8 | CASSLPDGAPSTDTQYF
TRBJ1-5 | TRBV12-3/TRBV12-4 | CASSLKAGYQPQHF
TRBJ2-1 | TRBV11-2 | CASSLGTDHNEQFF
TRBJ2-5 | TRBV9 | CASSVLGLAGYETQYF
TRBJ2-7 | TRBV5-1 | CASSGGTASYEQYF
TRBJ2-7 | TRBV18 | CASSPRRVEEQYF
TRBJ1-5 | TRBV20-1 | CSAPRGLQNQPQHF
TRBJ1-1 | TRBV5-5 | CASSLEHRGGNTEAFF
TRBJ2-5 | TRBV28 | CASSPVLGGGGEETQYF
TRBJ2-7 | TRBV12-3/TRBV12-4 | CASSFRGGYEQYF